The T cell receptor (beta chain) described here comes from a study of cytomegalovirus exposure and HLA in healthy donors. Study outcomes and limitations: Cytomegalovirus status was reportedly diagnosed by the classifier with high specificity and sensitivity. It has been reported that TCR beta sequences accurately predicted the HLA-A and HLA-B alleles of most subjects.

The V end lost 0 bases, the J end lost 4 bases, and 4 bases lay between the germline ends. Germline CDR1 is WNHNN and CDR2 is SYGVQD (reference sequence). CDR3 length equals 12 residues. Primers for the PCR totalled 60 Vbeta and 13 Jbeta. Profiled with immunoSEQ multiplex PCR; TCRdb holds only in-frame clones, not every one. The data show about 110,000 clones, over 70% seen once. To note about this clone: Its antigen remains unidentified.

The source material was PBMCs. The sequence was collected from a woman in her forties in good health and CMV-seropositive. This chain connects TRBV10-1 to TRBJ2-7; D uncertain. DNA of the CDR3: TGCGCCAGCAGTGAGTCGAGGTACGAGCAGTACTTC. It encodes CASSESRYEQYF.